This TCR beta chain was documented in a study of siplizumab effects on memory and regulatory T cells. Sequencing was performed with immunoSEQ multiplex PCR; in TCRdb, only in-frame clones are kept and a portion is missing. This sample has over 70,000 clones, with more than 80% found just once. The CDR3 is 15 residues long. CDR1 and CDR2 (germline): GTSNPN, SVGIG (reference sequence). With 5 bases clipped from V and 3 bases from J, the junction kept 13 bases outside the gene matches. A note on this clone: Its antigen is unidentified.

General study results and limits: Tregs proliferating in siplizumab cultures lacked confirmation of their suppressive function. The diversity of naive T cells seemed greater than that of memory cells, and their alloresponse contribution seemed major. Siplizumab, the agent tested, significantly reduced alloreactive sequences traceable to unstimulated CD4+ memory cells.

The chain is built from TRBV30 and TRBJ2-7, with TRBD1 matching over 7 bases. The sample was CD4+ T cells sorted from blood. This TCR was sampled from a human donor in good health. CDR3: CAWGKHRGSGYEQYF. In DNA, the CDR3 is TGTGCCTGGGGTAAGCACAGGGGTTCGGGCTACGAGCAGTACTTC.